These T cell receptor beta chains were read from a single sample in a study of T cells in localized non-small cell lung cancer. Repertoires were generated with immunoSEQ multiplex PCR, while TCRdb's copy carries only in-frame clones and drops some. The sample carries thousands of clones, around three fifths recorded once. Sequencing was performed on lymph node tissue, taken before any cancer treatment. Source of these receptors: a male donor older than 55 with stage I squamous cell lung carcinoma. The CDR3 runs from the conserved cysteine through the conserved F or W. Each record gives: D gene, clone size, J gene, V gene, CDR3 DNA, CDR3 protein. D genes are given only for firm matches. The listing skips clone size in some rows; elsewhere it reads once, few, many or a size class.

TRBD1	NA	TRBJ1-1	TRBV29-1	TGCAGCGTCCTAAAGGGGACAGGGGGGACTGAAGCTTTCTTT	CSVLKGTGGTEAFF
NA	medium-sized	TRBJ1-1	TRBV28	TGTGCCAGCAGTTTACCCTCTAACACTGAAGCTTTCTTT	CASSLPSNTEAFF
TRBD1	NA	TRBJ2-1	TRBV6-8	TGTGCCAGCAGTTACTTGGGACAGGGCAACAATGAGCAGTTCTTC	CASSYLGQGNNEQFF
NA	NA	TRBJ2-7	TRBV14	TGTGCCAGCAGCCAAGTCGTTCTAGCGAAGGACGAGCAGTACTTT	CASSQVVLAKDEQYF
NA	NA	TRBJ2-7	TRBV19	TGTGCCAGTAGTAGGGGGCGCGACTACGAGCAGTACTTC	CASSRGRDYEQYF
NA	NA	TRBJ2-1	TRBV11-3	TGTGCCAGCAGCCCCCTGACCACCGCAGCTTACAATGAGCAGTTCTTC	CASSPLTTAAYNEQFF
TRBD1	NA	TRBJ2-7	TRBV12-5	TGTGCTAGTGGTTTGGGACCAAAGGCCCCCGGGACAGCCAACTCCTACGAGCAGTACTTC	CASGLGPKAPGTANSYEQYF
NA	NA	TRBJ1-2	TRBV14	TGTGCCAGCAGCCCTAAAACCAACTATGGCTACACCTTC	CASSPKTNYGYTF
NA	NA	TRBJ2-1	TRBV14	TGTGCCAGCAGCCAGGAGGGGGAAGGTCTCCACAATGAGCAGTTCTTC	CASSQEGEGLHNEQFF
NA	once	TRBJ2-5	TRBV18	TGTGCCAGCTCACCCGGACAGCGGTGGGCCCAGTACTTC	CASSPGQRWAQYF
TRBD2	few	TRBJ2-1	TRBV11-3	TGTGCCAGCAGCCCAGGGACTAGCGGGCCCAACAATGAGCAGTTCTTC	CASSPGTSGPNNEQFF
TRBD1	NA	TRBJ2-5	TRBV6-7	TGTGCCACCAGGGGGCTAGAGACCCAGTACTTC	CATRGLETQYF
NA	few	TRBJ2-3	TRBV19	TGTGCCAGTAGTATAGGGAGCCCAGATACGCAGTATTTT	CASSIGSPDTQYF
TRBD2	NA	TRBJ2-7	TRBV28	TGTGCCACCCTTAGCGGGGGGATCTCCTACGAGCAGTACTTC	CATLSGGISYEQYF
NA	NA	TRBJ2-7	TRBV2	TGTGCCAGCAGTGCCGACCTGGGGACCTCCGCCTACGAGCAGTACTTC	CASSADLGTSAYEQYF
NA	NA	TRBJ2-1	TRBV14	TGTGCCAGCAGCCAGATTACTAGTTCCTACAATGAGCAGTTCTTC	CASSQITSSYNEQFF
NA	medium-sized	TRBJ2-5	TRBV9	TGTGCCAGCAGCGCCATCAGACGACTCATCCAAGAGACCCAGTACTTC	CASSAIRRLIQETQYF
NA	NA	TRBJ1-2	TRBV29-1	TGCAGCGTTGGAGGCGGTAACTATGGCTACACCTTC	CSVGGGNYGYTF
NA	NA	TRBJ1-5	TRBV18	TGTGCCAGCTCAACAGGGAACAATCAGCCCCAGCATTTT	CASSTGNNQPQHF
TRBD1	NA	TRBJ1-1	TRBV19	TGTGCCAGTAGTCCTCGACAGGGGTTTGAAGCTTTCTTT	CASSPRQGFEAFF
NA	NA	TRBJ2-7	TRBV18	TGTGCCAGCTCACCACGGCTCCCTGGGATGTCCTACGAGCAGTACTTC	CASSPRLPGMSYEQYF
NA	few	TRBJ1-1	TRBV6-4	TGTGCCAGCGCAAGGGACCGGTTGAACACTGAAGCTTTCTTT	CASARDRLNTEAFF
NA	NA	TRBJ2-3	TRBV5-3	TGTGCCAGAAGCTTGGGTCGGGATACAGATACGCAGTATTTT	CARSLGRDTDTQYF
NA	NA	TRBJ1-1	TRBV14	TGTGCCAGCCGAACTTTAGGCACTGAAGCTTTCTTT	CASRTLGTEAFF
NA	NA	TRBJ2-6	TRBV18	TGTGCCAGCTCACCGCCACGCTCTGGGGCCAACGTCCTGACTTTC	CASSPPRSGANVLTF
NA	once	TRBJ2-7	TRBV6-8	TGTGCCAGCAGTTACTCTGCCGGGACCTACGAGCAGTACTTC	CASSYSAGTYEQYF
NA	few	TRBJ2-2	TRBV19	TGTGCCAGTAGTATAAACAGCCACACCGGGGAGCTGTTTTTT	CASSINSHTGELFF
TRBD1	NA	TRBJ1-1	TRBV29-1	TGCAGCGGCGAAACAGGGGTCACTGAAGCTTTCTTT	CSGETGVTEAFF
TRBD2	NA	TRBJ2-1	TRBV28	TGTGCCAGCAGTCCGGGACTAGTTTACAATGAGCAGTTCTTC	CASSPGLVYNEQFF
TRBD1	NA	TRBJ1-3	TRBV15	TGTGCCACCAGCAGAGCCGTGGGGACAGGGAGTGGAAACACCATATATTTT	CATSRAVGTGSGNTIYF
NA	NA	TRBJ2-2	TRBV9	TGTGCCAGCAGCCCGGGGACCGGGGAGCTGTTTTTT	CASSPGTGELFF
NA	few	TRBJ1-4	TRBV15	TGTGCCACCAGCCGCCCGGGGGCGGATGATGAAAAACTGTTTTTT	CATSRPGADDEKLFF
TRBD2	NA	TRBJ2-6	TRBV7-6	TGTGCCAGCAGCTTCGGGATAGCGGGAGGACACTCTGGGGCCAACGTCCTGACTTTC	CASSFGIAGGHSGANVLTF
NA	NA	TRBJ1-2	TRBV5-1	TGCGCCAGCAGCTTGGATCCGGGCAGAGATGGCTACACCTTC	CASSLDPGRDGYTF
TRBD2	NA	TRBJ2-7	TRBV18	TGTGCCAGCTCCCCGGGGGGAGTCAGAACCTACGAGCAGTACTTC	CASSPGGVRTYEQYF
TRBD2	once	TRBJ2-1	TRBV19	TGTGCCAGTAGTCCTATAGCGGGAGACGCCTACAATGAGCAGTTCTTC	CASSPIAGDAYNEQFF
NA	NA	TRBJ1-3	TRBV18	TGTGCCAGCTCACCGGGTTCAGGGAACGGAAACACCATATATTTT	CASSPGSGNGNTIYF
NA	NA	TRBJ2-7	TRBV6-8	TGTGCCAGCAGTTACTCGAGGGGGGCACAGAGCGAGCAGTACTTC	CASSYSRGAQSEQYF
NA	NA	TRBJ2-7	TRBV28	TGTGCCAGCAGTCCCCTGCGGAAGGGGGACGAGCAGTACTTC	CASSPLRKGDEQYF
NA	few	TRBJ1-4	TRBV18	TGTGCCAGCTCAGTTCGGGGTGATACTAGGGAAAAGCTGTTTTTT	CASSVRGDTREKLFF
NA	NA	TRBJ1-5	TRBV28	TGTGCCAGCGGCCAGGGGTCTTATCAGCCCCAGCATTTT	CASGQGSYQPQHF
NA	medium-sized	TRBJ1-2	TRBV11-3	TGTGCCAGCAGCCAAGGGTGGGACCTTTATGGCTACACCTTC	CASSQGWDLYGYTF
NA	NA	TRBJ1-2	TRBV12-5	TGTGCCAGCAATCGGGACAAAATCGGTGGCTACACCTTC	CASNRDKIGGYTF
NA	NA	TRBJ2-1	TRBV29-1	TGCAGCGGTAGCGCCTGGACGGGACCCTACAATGAGCAGTTCTTC	CSGSAWTGPYNEQFF